A selection of T cell receptor beta chains follows, all from one sample in a study of cytomegalovirus exposure and HLA in healthy donors. The protocol was immunoSEQ multiplex PCR, while the TCRdb copy is restricted to in-frame clones and leaves out a portion. The sample consists of over 200,000 clones, 60% to 80% of them appearing once. Sequenced sample: PBMCs. The receptors here all came from a male donor in good health and CMV-seronegative. Both conserved end residues are part of each CDR3. The order of the fields is CDR3 length, D gene, J gene, clone size, V gene, CDR3 DNA, CDR3 protein. The D gene is left open where the match is weak. Expanded clones get a size class; other rows say once, few or many, or leave the size out.

length: 14
D: TRBD1
J: TRBJ1-5
size: few
V: TRBV19
DNA: TGTGCCAGTATATCGGGACAGCCCAATCAGCCCCAGCATTTT
CDR3: CASISGQPNQPQHF

length: 14
D: NA
J: TRBJ1-2
size: once
V: TRBV9
DNA: TGTGCCAGCAGCTCCCGACCCCGGGAAGGACTCTACACCTTC
CDR3: CASSSRPREGLYTF

length: 15
D: NA
J: TRBJ2-7
size: few
V: TRBV28
DNA: TGTGCCAGCAGCCAAGAGGCTAGTTCGTCCTACGAGCAGTACTTC
CDR3: CASSQEASSSYEQYF

length: 15
D: TRBD2
J: TRBJ2-3
size: NA
V: TRBV7-3
DNA: TGTGCCAGCAGCCAGACTAGCGCGACGGGAGATACGCAGTATTTT
CDR3: CASSQTSATGDTQYF

length: 15
D: TRBD1
J: TRBJ2-3
size: NA
V: TRBV4-1
DNA: TGCGCCAGCAGCCATGGACAGGGAGGCACAGATACGCAGTATTTT
CDR3: CASSHGQGGTDTQYF

length: 17
D: TRBD2
J: TRBJ2-1
size: NA
V: TRBV5-1
DNA: TGCGCCAGCAGCTTGAGACGAGGGACTATTAATAGGGATGAGCAGTTCTTC
CDR3: CASSLRRGTINRDEQFF

length: 16
D: TRBD1
J: TRBJ2-4
size: NA
V: TRBV7-9
DNA: TGTGCCAGCATCCAAGGGCGGACAGGGGAGGGAAACATTCAGTACTTC
CDR3: CASIQGRTGEGNIQYF

length: 15
D: TRBD2
J: TRBJ2-7
size: NA
V: TRBV9
DNA: TGTGCCAGCAGCGTAGCTAGCGGGAGGATGTACGAGCAGTACTTC
CDR3: CASSVASGRMYEQYF

length: 13
D: NA
J: TRBJ2-2
size: few
V: TRBV19
DNA: TGTGCCAGTAGTGGGACGGGGGCCGGGGAGCTGTTTTTT
CDR3: CASSGTGAGELFF

length: 17
D: TRBD2
J: TRBJ2-5
size: NA
V: TRBV9
DNA: TGTGCCAGCAGCGAGCCGAAACTAGCGGGATTAGAAGAGACCCAGTACTTC
CDR3: CASSEPKLAGLEETQYF

length: 15
D: TRBD2
J: TRBJ2-3
size: NA
V: TRBV7-7
DNA: TGTGCCAGCTCAGCGGGGGCGACTAGCACAGATACGCAGTATTTT
CDR3: CASSAGATSTDTQYF

length: 12
D: NA
J: TRBJ2-1
size: NA
V: TRBV7-9
DNA: TGTTCCAGCAGGAACCAGTTGAATGAGCAGTTCTTC
CDR3: CSSRNQLNEQFF

length: 17
D: TRBD1
J: TRBJ2-7
size: NA
V: TRBV7-8
DNA: TGTGCCAGCAGCCCGATCGGGACAGGGACCATCTCCTACGAGCAGTACTTC
CDR3: CASSPIGTGTISYEQYF

length: 16
D: NA
J: TRBJ2-1
size: NA
V: TRBV10-1
DNA: TGCGCCAGCAGTGAGTCCAGATCTCCCGGTCAGGATGAGCAGTTCTTC
CDR3: CASSESRSPGQDEQFF

length: 14
D: TRBD1
J: TRBJ2-5
size: NA
V: TRBV10-1
DNA: TGCGCCAGCAGTGAGCAGGGACAGTGGGAGACCCAGTACTTC
CDR3: CASSEQGQWETQYF

length: 14
D: NA
J: TRBJ2-7
size: once
V: TRBV7-2
DNA: TGTGCCAGCAGCTTAGAAGCAGGCTTGGACGAGCAGTACTTC
CDR3: CASSLEAGLDEQYF

length: 18
D: NA
J: TRBJ2-6
size: NA
V: TRBV9
DNA: TGTGCCAGCAGGAGGGGGGGGTCTCTCCACTCTGGGGCCAACGTCCTGACTTTC
CDR3: CASRRGGSLHSGANVLTF

length: 14
D: TRBD1
J: TRBJ2-7
size: NA
V: TRBV9
DNA: TGTGCCAGCAGCGTAGGGCCGGACAGGGGCGAGCAGTACTTC
CDR3: CASSVGPDRGEQYF

length: 15
D: NA
J: TRBJ2-2
size: NA
V: TRBV4-2
DNA: TGTGCCAGCAGCTTCCGACTAACGAACACCGGGGAGCTGTTTTTT
CDR3: CASSFRLTNTGELFF

length: 15
D: TRBD2
J: TRBJ2-3
size: once
V: TRBV7-2
DNA: TGTGCCAGCAGCTTAGCGGAGGGAGGGTCAGATACGCAGTATTTT
CDR3: CASSLAEGGSDTQYF

length: 12
D: NA
J: TRBJ2-7
size: NA
V: TRBV5-1
DNA: TGCGCCAGCAGCTTGGCAGGGGACGAGCAGTACTTC
CDR3: CASSLAGDEQYF

length: 15
D: NA
J: TRBJ2-1
size: NA
V: TRBV5-1
DNA: TGCGCCAGCAGCCCCCAGGATCCTTCCTACAATGAGCAGTTCTTC
CDR3: CASSPQDPSYNEQFF

length: 15
D: TRBD2
J: TRBJ2-1
size: NA
V: TRBV5-1
DNA: TGCGCCAGCAGCGCGGACGGGACTACCTACAATGAGCAGTTCTTC
CDR3: CASSADGTTYNEQFF

length: 16
D: TRBD1
J: TRBJ2-1
size: NA
V: TRBV7-3
DNA: TGTGCCAGCAGCCCCAATGCCGGACAGGGGGCGCGTGAGCAGTTCTTC
CDR3: CASSPNAGQGAREQFF

length: 14
D: NA
J: TRBJ1-4
size: NA
V: TRBV28
DNA: TGTGCCAGCAGTCCAGATGTAACTAATGAAAAACTGTTTTTT
CDR3: CASSPDVTNEKLFF

length: 15
D: TRBD2
J: TRBJ2-5
size: NA
V: TRBV9
DNA: TGTGCCAGCAGCGTAGGAGGTAGCGGGAAAGAGACCCAGTACTTC
CDR3: CASSVGGSGKETQYF

length: 18
D: TRBD2
J: TRBJ2-7
size: NA
V: TRBV7-8
DNA: TGTGCCAGCAGCTTGTGGCTAGCGGGCTCAGCGGGAGGGTACGAGCAGTACTTC
CDR3: CASSLWLAGSAGGYEQYF

length: 14
D: NA
J: TRBJ2-3
size: NA
V: TRBV4-1
DNA: TGCGCCAGCAGCCAAGAGTGGCGCACAGATACGCAGTATTTT
CDR3: CASSQEWRTDTQYF

length: 13
D: TRBD1
J: TRBJ2-5
size: NA
V: TRBV29-1
DNA: TGCAGCGTTAACAACCGGGACAGGGTACTGCAGTACTTC
CDR3: CSVNNRDRVLQYF

length: 18
D: TRBD2
J: TRBJ2-2
size: NA
V: TRBV11-2
DNA: TGTGCCAGCAGCTCCTTGACTAGCGGGCGGCTCGTCACCGGGGAGCTGTTTTTT
CDR3: CASSSLTSGRLVTGELFF

length: 14
D: TRBD2
J: TRBJ2-1
size: NA
V: TRBV7-9
DNA: TGTGCCAGCAGCCCGGCTAGCGGCTACAATGAGCAGTTCTTC
CDR3: CASSPASGYNEQFF

length: 15
D: NA
J: TRBJ2-2
size: NA
V: TRBV5-1
DNA: TGCGCCAGCAGCTACCTGGGGCCCAACACCGGGGAGCTGTTTTTT
CDR3: CASSYLGPNTGELFF

length: 14
D: NA
J: TRBJ2-3
size: NA
V: TRBV28
DNA: TGTGCCAGCAGTTTATCTTTAGTTGGAGATACGCAGTATTTT
CDR3: CASSLSLVGDTQYF

length: 14
D: NA
J: TRBJ1-5
size: NA
V: TRBV13
DNA: TGTGCCAGCGGGAGGTGGGGTAGCAATCAGCCCCAGCATTTT
CDR3: CASGRWGSNQPQHF

length: 13
D: NA
J: TRBJ1-1
size: NA
V: TRBV29-1
DNA: TGCAGCGTGGAGGGCCAGGGCTACACTGAAGCTTTCTTT
CDR3: CSVEGQGYTEAFF

length: 13
D: NA
J: TRBJ2-3
size: NA
V: TRBV5-1
DNA: TGCGCCAGCAGCTTGTCCTCCTCAGATACGCAGTATTTT
CDR3: CASSLSSSDTQYF

length: 11
D: NA
J: TRBJ2-1
size: NA
V: TRBV10-2
DNA: TGCGCCAGCAGTTTTAACAATGAGCAGTTCTTC
CDR3: CASSFNNEQFF

length: 15
D: TRBD1
J: TRBJ1-4
size: NA
V: TRBV15
DNA: TGTGCCACCAGCAGAGGGGACAGGGCTGCTGAAAAACTGTTTTTT
CDR3: CATSRGDRAAEKLFF

length: 16
D: NA
J: TRBJ1-1
size: NA
V: TRBV9
DNA: TGTGCCAGCAGCTCCCACCGGCAGGGTGGGAACACTGAAGCTTTCTTT
CDR3: CASSSHRQGGNTEAFF

length: 12
D: NA
J: TRBJ2-5
size: NA
V: TRBV29-1
DNA: TGCAGCGTTGGGTGGGGCAGAGAGACCCAGTACTTC
CDR3: CSVGWGRETQYF

length: 12
D: NA
J: TRBJ2-5
size: NA
V: TRBV6-1
DNA: TGTGCCAGCAGTCGACAGAGGGAGACCCAGTACTTC
CDR3: CASSRQRETQYF